This paragraph reports one T cell receptor beta chain. As yet, its antigen is unknown. This table comes from immunoSEQ multiplex PCR, and its TCRdb copy is limited to in-frame clones, with some not included. The data show 80,000 to 95,000 clones, with 85% to 95% seen just once and about a fifth held by the top ten. The data are from a study of siplizumab effects on memory and regulatory T cells. Study outcomes and limitations: Sequences below about 10^-5 frequency were poorly captured, limiting mapping of alloreactive clones. Siplizumab brought about a significant reduction in alloreactive sequences traceable to unstimulated CD4+ memory cells.

V dropped 0 bases and J dropped 4 bases, with 12 bases sitting between them. CDR1 is SGHTA, CDR2 FQGTGA, per germline. CDR3 size: 15 residues. Material: CD8+ T cells sorted from blood. The TCR comes from a human donor in good health. The V and J genes are TRBV7-3 and TRBJ2-5; D may be TRBD1 or TRBD2 (6 bases each). The DNA of the CDR3 is TGTGCCAGCAGCTTAACGGGCGGAGGGGGAGAGACCCAGTACTTC. Translating gives CASSLTGGGGETQYF.